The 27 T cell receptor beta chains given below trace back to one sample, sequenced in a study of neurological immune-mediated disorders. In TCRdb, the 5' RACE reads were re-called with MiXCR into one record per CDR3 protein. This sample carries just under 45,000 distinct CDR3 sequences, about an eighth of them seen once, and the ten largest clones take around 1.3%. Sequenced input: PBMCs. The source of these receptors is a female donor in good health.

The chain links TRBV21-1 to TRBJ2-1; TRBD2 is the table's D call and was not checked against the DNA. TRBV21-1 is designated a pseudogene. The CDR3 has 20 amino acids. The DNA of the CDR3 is TGTGCCAGCAGCAGACCCGGGACTAGCGGGGGGTGGACCCATAACAATGAGCAGTTCTTC. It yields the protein CASSRPGTSGGWTHNNEQFF.

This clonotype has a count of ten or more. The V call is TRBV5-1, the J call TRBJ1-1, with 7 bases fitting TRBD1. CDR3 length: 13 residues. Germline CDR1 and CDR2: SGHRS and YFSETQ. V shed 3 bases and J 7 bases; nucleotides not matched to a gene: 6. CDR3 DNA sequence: TGCGCCAGCAGCTCCAAGGGACAGCTTGAAGCTTTCTTT. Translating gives CASSSKGQLEAFF.

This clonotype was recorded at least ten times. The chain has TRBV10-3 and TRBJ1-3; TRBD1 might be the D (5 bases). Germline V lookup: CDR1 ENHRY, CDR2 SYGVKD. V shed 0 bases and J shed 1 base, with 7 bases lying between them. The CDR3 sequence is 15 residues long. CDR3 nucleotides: TGTGCCATCAGTGAGTCGGGGCAGTCTGGAAACACCATATATTTT. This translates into CAISESGQSGNTIYF.

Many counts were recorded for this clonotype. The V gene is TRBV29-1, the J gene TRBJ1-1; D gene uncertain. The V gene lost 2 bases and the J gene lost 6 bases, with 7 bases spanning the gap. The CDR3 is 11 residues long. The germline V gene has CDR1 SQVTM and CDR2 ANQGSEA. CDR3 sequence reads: CSVERVAEAFF. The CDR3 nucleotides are TGCAGCGTTGAAAGGGTAGCTGAAGCTTTCTTT. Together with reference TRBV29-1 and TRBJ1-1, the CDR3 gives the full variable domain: SAVISQKPSRDICQRGTSLTIQCQVDSQVTMMFWYRQQPGQSLTLIATANQGSEATYESGFVIDKFPISRPNLTFSTLTVSNMSPEDSSIYLCSVERVAEAFFGQGTRLTVV.

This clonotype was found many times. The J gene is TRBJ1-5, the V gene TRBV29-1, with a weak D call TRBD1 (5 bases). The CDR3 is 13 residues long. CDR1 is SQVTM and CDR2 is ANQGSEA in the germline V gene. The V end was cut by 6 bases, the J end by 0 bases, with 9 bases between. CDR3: CSVATVSNQPQHF. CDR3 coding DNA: TGCAGCGTAGCGACAGTTAGCAATCAGCCCCAGCATTTT. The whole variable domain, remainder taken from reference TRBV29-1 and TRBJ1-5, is SAVISQKPSRDICQRGTSLTIQCQVDSQVTMMFWYRQQPGQSLTLIATANQGSEATYESGFVIDKFPISRPNLTFSTLTVSNMSPEDSSIYLCSVATVSNQPQHFGDGTRLSIL.

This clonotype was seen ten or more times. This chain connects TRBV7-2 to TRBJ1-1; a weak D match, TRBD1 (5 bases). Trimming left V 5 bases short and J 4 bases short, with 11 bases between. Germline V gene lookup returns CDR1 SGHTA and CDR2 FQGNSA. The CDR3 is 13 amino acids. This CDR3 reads CASSTAGITEAFF. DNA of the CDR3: TGTGCCAGCAGCACCGCAGGGATCACTGAAGCTTTCTTT.

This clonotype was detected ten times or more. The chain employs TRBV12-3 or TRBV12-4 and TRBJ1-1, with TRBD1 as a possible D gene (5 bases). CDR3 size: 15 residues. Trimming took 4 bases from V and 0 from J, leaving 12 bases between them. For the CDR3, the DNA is TGTGCCAGCAGTTCCCCACTGGACATGAACACTGAAGCTTTCTTT. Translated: CASSSPLDMNTEAFF.

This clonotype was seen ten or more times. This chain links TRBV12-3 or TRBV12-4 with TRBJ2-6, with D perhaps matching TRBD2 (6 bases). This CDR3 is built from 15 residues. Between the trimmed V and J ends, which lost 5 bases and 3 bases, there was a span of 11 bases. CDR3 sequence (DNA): TGTGCCAGCAGTCCGAACGGGGGTGGGGCCAACGTCCTGACTTTC. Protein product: CASSPNGGGANVLTF.

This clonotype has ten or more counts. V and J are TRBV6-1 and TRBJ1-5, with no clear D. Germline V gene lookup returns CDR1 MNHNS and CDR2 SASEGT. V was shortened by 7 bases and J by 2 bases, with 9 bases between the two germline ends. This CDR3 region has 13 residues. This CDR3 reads CASKSLGNQPQHF. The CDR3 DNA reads TGTGCCAGCAAGAGCCTCGGCAATCAGCCCCAGCATTTT.

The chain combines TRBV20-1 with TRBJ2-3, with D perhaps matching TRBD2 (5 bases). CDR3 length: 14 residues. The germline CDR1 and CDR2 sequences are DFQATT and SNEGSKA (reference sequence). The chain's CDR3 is CSPPWAGVADTQYF. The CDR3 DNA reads TGCAGCCCCCCTTGGGCCGGGGTAGCAGATACGCAGTATTTT.

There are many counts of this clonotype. CDR3 sequence (DNA): TGCAGCGTTGAACCCGACAGGGATCAGCCCCAGCATTTT. This translates into CSVEPDRDQPQHF. The rearrangement uses TRBV29-1 and TRBJ1-5, with 7 positions matching TRBD1. There are 13 residues in the CDR3. The V gene end was trimmed by 2 bases and the J gene end by 5 bases; junction bases not matched to a gene: 3. The V gene's germline CDR1 is SQVTM and CDR2 ANQGSEA.

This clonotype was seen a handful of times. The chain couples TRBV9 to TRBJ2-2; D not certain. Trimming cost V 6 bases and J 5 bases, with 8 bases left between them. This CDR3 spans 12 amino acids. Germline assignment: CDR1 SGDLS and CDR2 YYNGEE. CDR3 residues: CASTGYTGELFF. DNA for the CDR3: TGTGCCAGCACCGGGTATACCGGGGAGCTGTTTTTT.

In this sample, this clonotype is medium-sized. CDR3 nucleotide sequence: TGCGCCAGCAGCTTGACCGCGGGGCCAACCGGGGAGCTGTTTTTT. It yields the protein CASSLTAGPTGELFF. The chain uses TRBV5-1 and TRBJ2-2; D is possibly TRBD2 (6 bases). The ends were cut back, 1 base at V and 5 bases at J, with 12 bases in the middle. Germline values: CDR1 SGHRS, CDR2 YFSETQ. The CDR3 loop spans 15 amino acids.

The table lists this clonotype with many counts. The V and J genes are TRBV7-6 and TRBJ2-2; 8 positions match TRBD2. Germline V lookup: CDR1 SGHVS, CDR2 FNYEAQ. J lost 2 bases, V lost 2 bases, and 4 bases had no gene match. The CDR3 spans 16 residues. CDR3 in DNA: TGTGCCAGCAGCTTAACGAGCGGGGGAAACACCGGGGAGCTGTTTTTT. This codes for CASSLTSGGNTGELFF.

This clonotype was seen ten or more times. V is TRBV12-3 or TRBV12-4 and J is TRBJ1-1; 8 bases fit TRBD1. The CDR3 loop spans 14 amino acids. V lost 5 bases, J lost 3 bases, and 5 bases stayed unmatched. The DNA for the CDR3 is TGTGCCAGCAGTGTACAGGGGGGGGACACTGAAGCTTTCTTT. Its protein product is CASSVQGGDTEAFF.

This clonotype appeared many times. Here the CDR3 DNA reads TGTGCCAGCAGCCGAGGGGCAGGGGTTAATAACTATGGCTACACCTTC. Translating gives CASSRGAGVNNYGYTF. The V call is TRBV12-3 or TRBV12-4, the J call TRBJ1-2; the D gene is possibly TRBD1 (6 bases). V was pared by 6 bases and J by 1 base, with 18 bases between. The CDR3 totals 16 residues.

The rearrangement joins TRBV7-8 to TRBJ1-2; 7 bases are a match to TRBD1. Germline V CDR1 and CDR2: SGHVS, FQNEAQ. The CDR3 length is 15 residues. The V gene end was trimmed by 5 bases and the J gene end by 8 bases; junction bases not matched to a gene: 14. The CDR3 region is CASSPTPAGGGGYTF. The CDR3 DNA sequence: TGTGCCAGCAGCCCGACGCCGGCAGGGGGAGGAGGCTACACCTTC.

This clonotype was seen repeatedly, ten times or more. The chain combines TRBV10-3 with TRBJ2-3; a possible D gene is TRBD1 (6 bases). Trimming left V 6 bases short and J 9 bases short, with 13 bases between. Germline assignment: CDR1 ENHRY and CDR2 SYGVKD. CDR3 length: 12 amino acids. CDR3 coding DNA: TGTGCCATCAGACCCGGGACATACACGCAGTATTTT. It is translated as CAIRPGTYTQYF.

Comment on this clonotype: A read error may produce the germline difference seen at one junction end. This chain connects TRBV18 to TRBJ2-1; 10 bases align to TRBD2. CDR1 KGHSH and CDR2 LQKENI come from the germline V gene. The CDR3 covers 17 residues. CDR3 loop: CTSSPERLAGTYNEQFF. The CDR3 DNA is TGTACCAGCTCACCCGAGCGACTAGCGGGTACCTACAATGAGCAGTTCTTC.

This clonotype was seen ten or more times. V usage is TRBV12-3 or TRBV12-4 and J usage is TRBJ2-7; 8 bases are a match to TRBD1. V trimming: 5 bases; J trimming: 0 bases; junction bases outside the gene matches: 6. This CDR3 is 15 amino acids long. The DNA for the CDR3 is TGTGCCAGCAGTCCCTCGGGACAGGCCTCCTACGAGCAGTACTTC. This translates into CASSPSGQASYEQYF.

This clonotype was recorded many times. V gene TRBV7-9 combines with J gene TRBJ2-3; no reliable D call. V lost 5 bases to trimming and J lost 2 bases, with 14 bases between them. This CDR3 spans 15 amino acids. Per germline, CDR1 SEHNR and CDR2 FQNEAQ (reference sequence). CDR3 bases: TGTGCCAGCAGCCCCATCCCGCCCAACACAGATACGCAGTATTTT. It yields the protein CASSPIPPNTDTQYF.

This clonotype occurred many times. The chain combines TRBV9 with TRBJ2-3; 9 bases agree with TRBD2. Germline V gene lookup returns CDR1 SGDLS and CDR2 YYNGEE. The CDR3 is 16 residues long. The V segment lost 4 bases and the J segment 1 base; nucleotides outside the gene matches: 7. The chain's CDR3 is CASSQVSGGRTDTQYF. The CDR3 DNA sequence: TGTGCCAGCAGCCAGGTTAGCGGGGGCCGCACAGATACGCAGTATTTT.

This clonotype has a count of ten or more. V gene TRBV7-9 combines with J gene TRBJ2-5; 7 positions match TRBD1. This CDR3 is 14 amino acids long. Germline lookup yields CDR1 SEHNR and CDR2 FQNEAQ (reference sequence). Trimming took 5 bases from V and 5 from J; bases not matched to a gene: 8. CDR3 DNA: TGTGCCAGCAGCCCGGGGACAGCTGGGGAGACCCAGTACTTC. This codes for CASSPGTAGETQYF. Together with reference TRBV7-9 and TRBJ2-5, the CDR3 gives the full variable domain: DTGVSQNPRHKITKRGQNVTFRCDPISEHNRLYWYRQTLGQGPEFLTYFQNEAQLEKSRLLSDRFSAERPKGSFSTLEIQRTEQGDSAMYLCASSPGTAGETQYFGPGTRLLVL.

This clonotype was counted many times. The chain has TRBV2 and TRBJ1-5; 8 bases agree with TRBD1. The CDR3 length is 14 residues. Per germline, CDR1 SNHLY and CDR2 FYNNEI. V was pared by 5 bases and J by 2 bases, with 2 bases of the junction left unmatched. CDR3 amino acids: CASSTGGGNQPQHF. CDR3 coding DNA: TGTGCCAGCAGTACAGGGGGAGGCAATCAGCCCCAGCATTTT.

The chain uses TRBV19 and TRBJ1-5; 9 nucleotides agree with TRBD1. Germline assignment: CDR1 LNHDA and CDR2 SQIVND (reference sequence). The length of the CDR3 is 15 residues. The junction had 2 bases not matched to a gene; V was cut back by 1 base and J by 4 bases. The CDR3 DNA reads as TGTGCCAGTAGTATAGGGGGGACAGGGAATCAGCCCCAGCATTTT. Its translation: CASSIGGTGNQPQHF. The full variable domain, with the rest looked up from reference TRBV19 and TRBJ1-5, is DGGITQSPKYLFRKEGQNVTLSCEQNLNHDAMYWYRQDPGQGLRLIYYSQIVNDFQKGDIAEGYSVSREKKESFPLTVTSAQKNPTAFYLCASSIGGTGNQPQHFGDGTRLSIL.

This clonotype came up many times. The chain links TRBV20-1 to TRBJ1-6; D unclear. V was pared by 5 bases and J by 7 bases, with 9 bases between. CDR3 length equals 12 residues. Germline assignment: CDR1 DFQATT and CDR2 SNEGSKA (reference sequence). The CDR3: CSAWSGNSPLHF. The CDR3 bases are TGCAGTGCTTGGTCGGGAAATTCACCCCTCCACTTT.

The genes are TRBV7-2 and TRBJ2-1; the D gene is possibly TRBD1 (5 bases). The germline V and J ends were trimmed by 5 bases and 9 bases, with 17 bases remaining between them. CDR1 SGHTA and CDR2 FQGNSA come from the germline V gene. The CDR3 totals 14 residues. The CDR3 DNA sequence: TGTGCCAGCAGCACCCCCACAGGCGTGGGTGAGCAGTTCTTC. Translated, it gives CASSTPTGVGEQFF.